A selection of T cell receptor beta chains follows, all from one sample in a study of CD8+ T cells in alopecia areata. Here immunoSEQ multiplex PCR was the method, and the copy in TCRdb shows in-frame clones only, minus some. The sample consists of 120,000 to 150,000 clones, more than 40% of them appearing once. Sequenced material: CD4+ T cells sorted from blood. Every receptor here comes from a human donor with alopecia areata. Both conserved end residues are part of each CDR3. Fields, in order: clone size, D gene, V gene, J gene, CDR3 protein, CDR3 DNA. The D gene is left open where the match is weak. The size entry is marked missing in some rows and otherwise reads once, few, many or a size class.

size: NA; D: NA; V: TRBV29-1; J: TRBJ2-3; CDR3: CSVVEWPSTDTQYF; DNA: TGCAGCGTTGTAGAGTGGCCTAGCACAGATACGCAGTATTTT
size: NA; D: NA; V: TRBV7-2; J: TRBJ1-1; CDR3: CASRTIHAEAFF; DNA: TGTGCCAGCAGGACTATACACGCTGAAGCTTTCTTT
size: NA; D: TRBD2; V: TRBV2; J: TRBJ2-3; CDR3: CASRGMTSLKDTQYF; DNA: TGTGCCAGCAGGGGTATGACTAGCCTGAAGGATACGCAGTATTTT
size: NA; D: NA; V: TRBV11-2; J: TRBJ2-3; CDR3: CASSLSLTPTQYF; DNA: TGTGCCAGCAGCTTATCCCTCACGCCTACGCAGTATTTT
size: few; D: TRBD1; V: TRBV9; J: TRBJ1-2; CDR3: CASSAGGPGQGWYGYTF; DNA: TGTGCCAGCAGCGCCGGGGGACCGGGACAGGGATGGTATGGCTACACCTTC
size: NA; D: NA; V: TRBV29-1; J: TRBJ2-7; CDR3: CSVAWTNSYEQYF; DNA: TGCAGCGTTGCTTGGACAAACTCCTACGAGCAGTACTTC
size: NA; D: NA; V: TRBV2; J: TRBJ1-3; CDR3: CASSQTGSGNTIYF; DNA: TGTGCCAGCAGTCAGACAGGCTCTGGAAACACCATATATTTT
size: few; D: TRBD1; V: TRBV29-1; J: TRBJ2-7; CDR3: CSAAGDSSYEQYF; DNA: TGCAGCGCAGCCGGGGACAGCTCCTACGAGCAGTACTTC
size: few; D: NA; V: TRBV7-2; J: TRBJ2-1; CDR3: CASSFDGLLMNEQFF; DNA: TGTGCCAGCTCCTTCGATGGCCTACTCATGAATGAGCAGTTCTTC
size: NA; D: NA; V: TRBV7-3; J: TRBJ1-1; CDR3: CASSLMAEPNTEAFF; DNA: TGTGCCAGCAGCTTAATGGCAGAGCCGAACACTGAAGCTTTCTTT
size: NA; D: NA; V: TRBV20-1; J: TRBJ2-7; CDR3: CSAKSGYEQYF; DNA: TGCAGTGCCAAATCAGGGTACGAGCAGTACTTC
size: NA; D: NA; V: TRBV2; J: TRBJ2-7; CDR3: CASRNTIYEQYF; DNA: TGTGCCAGCAGAAACACAATTTACGAGCAGTACTTC
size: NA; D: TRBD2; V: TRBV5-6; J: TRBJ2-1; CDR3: CASSFLSGRAYNEQFF; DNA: TGTGCCAGCAGCTTCCTTAGCGGGAGGGCCTACAATGAGCAGTTCTTC
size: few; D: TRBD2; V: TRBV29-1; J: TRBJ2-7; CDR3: CSVVLAERSYEQYF; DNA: TGCAGCGTTGTACTAGCGGAACGGTCCTACGAGCAGTACTTC
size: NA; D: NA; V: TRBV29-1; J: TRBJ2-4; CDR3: CSVEGGGENIQYF; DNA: TGCAGCGTTGAAGGGGGCGGGGAAAACATTCAGTACTTC
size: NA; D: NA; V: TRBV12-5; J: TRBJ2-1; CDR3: CASGLVVTRELPYNEQFF; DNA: TGTGCTAGTGGTTTGGTAGTAACGCGGGAACTACCTTACAATGAGCAGTTCTTC
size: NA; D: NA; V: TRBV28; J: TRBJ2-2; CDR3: CASNEGNTGELFF; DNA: TGTGCCAGCAATGAGGGGAACACCGGGGAGCTGTTTTTT
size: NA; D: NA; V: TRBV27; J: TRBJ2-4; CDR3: CASSRDTAQRAKNIQYF; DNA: TGTGCCAGCAGCCGGGACACGGCACAGAGAGCCAAAAACATTCAGTACTTC
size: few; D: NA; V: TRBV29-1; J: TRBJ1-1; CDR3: CSVVQRLNTEAFF; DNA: TGCAGCGTTGTTCAACGGCTGAACACTGAAGCTTTCTTT